This T cell receptor beta chain is from a study of T-cell reconstitution after alpha-beta-depleted transplantation in children (dated by TCRdb to about 2016). For the wider study: The study quantitatively tracked T-cell immune reconstitution after TCRalphabeta/CD19-depleted allogeneic hematopoietic cell transplantation in children using TCR repertoire profiling. Overall study results and their limits: Apparently early alphabetaT-cell count recovery about two months after transplant reportedly relied on only several hundred rapidly expanded clones derived from non-depleted graft cells. In some patients, the high TCRbeta diversity seen at day 60 was put down to recipient T cells and intrathymic progenitors that had survived conditioning. Over the following months the frequencies of hyperexpanded clones went down, and after one year T-cell counts and TCRbeta diversity were mostly credited to newly produced T cells.

The library was produced with PCR. The sample was run on an Illumina HiSeq 2500. TCR library preparation used molecular barcoding, with unique molecular identifiers applied to normalize quantification of the TCRbeta repertoire. In TCRdb, the public reads were trimmed at Q25 with fastp and aligned with MiXCR, with productive beta chains retained. A single entry per CDR3 protein holds the most common genes and DNA from its merged rows. For this sample there are around 500,000 distinct CDR3 sequences; roughly 23% appear just once. Roughly 15% of the sample goes to the ten largest clones. As for this clonotype: What this receptor recognizes is not known. Per-base qualities were not stored, and no clone one base away is much larger.

Interpreted using the paper, the treatment or condition label stands for: allogeneic hematopoietic cell transplantation with graft depleted of TCRalphabeta T cells and CD19 B cells. The transplant recipients were children given TCRalphabeta/CD19-depleted allogeneic hematopoietic cell grafts. Relative to germline, V is 7 bases shorter and J is 4 bases shorter, with 13 bases between their ends. The CDR3 spans 13 residues, from the cysteine through the phenylalanine. Of the read, only the CDR3 DNA is kept; its 39 bases are in frame from base 1. The CDR1 and CDR2 encoded by the germline V gene are MNHNS and SASEGT.

The V gene is TRBV6-1 and the J gene is TRBJ1-1, with the D gene uncertain. The TCR originated in a boy less than two years old who had a stem cell transplant for acute myeloid leukemia, so the T cells may come from the graft donor. The sample was PBMCs, mostly from graft donor cells, taken 360 days after TCRalphabeta/CD19-depleted stem cell transplant. Here is the DNA: TGTGCCAGCACCGAGATCCCGGGCACTGAAGCTTTCTTT. It is translated as CASTEIPGTEAFF.